These 26 T cell receptor beta chains originate from one sample sequenced in a study of CD8+ T cells in alopecia areata. Extraction of RNA preceded its reverse transcription into cDNA, which served as the sequencing template. Sequenced by immunoSEQ multiplex PCR; TCRdb stores in-frame clones only, minus some. The table shows 190,000 or so clones, with about three fifths occurring only once. Treatment of the sample: oral pan-JAK inhibitor, 5-10 mg twice daily. The sequenced sample was CD4+ T cells sorted from blood, obtained at week 24, from a patient treated with tofacitinib. The receptors derive from a human donor with alopecia areata.

In DNA form, the CDR3 reads TGTGCCAGCAGTGTAGGAAGCGGAAACACCATATATTTT. Protein product: CASSVGSGNTIYF. This rearrangement joins TRBV25-1 to TRBJ1-3, with unresolved D. CDR3 length: 13 residues. The V gene lost 4 bases and the J gene lost 4 bases, with 8 bases spanning the gap. The germline gives CDR1 MGHDK, CDR2 SYGVNS.

The chain joins TRBV4-1 to TRBJ1-2; the match to TRBD1 covers 8 bases. Unmatched junction bases numbered 2, after V lost 0 bases and J lost 5 bases. The CDR3 is 14 amino acids. CDR1 MGHRA and CDR2 YSYEKL come from the germline V gene. The CDR3 loop is CASSQDRGLYGYTF. The CDR3 DNA reads as TGCGCCAGCAGCCAAGACAGGGGGCTATATGGCTACACCTTC.

The V gene is TRBV7-9, the J gene TRBJ2-7; TRBD1 or TRBD2 may be the D gene (5 bases each). Germline CDR1 is SEHNR and CDR2 is FQNEAQ (reference sequence). V shed 5 bases and J shed 3 bases, with 14 bases lying between them. CDR3 length: 14 residues. CDR3 DNA sequence: TGTGCCAGCAGCCATAACCGGGACGGCTACGAGCAGTACTTC. This gives the protein CASSHNRDGYEQYF.

The chain combines TRBV29-1 with TRBJ2-5; no clear D gene. This CDR3 has 12 amino acids. The germline V gene encodes CDR1 SQVTM and CDR2 ANQGSEA. V was trimmed by 4 bases and J by 4 bases, leaving 10 bases between them. The DNA for the CDR3 is TGCAGCGTTGTAATCGTGGGAGAGACCCAGTACTTC. Its protein is CSVVIVGETQYF. Full variable domain (remainder filled in from reference TRBV29-1 and TRBJ2-5): SAVISQKPSRDICQRGTSLTIQCQVDSQVTMMFWYRQQPGQSLTLIATANQGSEATYESGFVIDKFPISRPNLTFSTLTVSNMSPEDSSIYLCSVVIVGETQYFGPGTRLLVL.

The rearrangement links TRBV6-6 to TRBJ1-3; TRBD1 might be the D (5 bases). V was shortened by 7 bases and J by 0 bases, with 10 bases between the two germline ends. The CDR3 consists of 14 residues. Germline values: CDR1 MNHNY, CDR2 SVGAGI (reference sequence). Here the CDR3 reads CASIQGSSGNTIYF. Written as DNA, the CDR3 is TGTGCCAGCATCCAGGGTAGCTCTGGAAACACCATATATTTT.

V usage is TRBV20-1 and J usage is TRBJ1-2; D is undetermined. CDR1 and CDR2 from the germline V gene are DFQATT and SNEGSKA (reference sequence). This CDR3 is 11 amino acids long. V was shortened by 0 bases and J by 8 bases, with 7 bases between the two germline ends. DNA for the CDR3: TGCAGTGCTAGAGATCGGCGAGGCTACACCTTC. It encodes CSARDRRGYTF.

The chain links TRBV5-4 to TRBJ2-2, with D hard to call. Per germline, CDR1 SGHNT and CDR2 YYREEE (reference sequence). The CDR3 totals 13 residues. V lost 2 bases and J 5 bases, leaving 7 bases between the germline ends. This chain's CDR3 is CASSFSWTGELFF. In DNA, the CDR3 is TGTGCCAGCAGCTTTAGTTGGACCGGGGAGCTGTTTTTT.

The sample holds one count of this clone. The V gene is TRBV29-1, the J gene TRBJ1-2, with TRBD1 matching 7 bases. The CDR3 loop spans 15 amino acids. Germline CDR1 is SQVTM and CDR2 is ANQGSEA. V shed 3 bases, J shed 5 bases, and the junction held 12 bases outside the gene matches. The CDR3 DNA reads TGCAGCGTTGAGGGGACAGAGAAATCCATTTATGGCTACACCTTC. Translation gives CSVEGTEKSIYGYTF.

The chain joins TRBV27 to TRBJ1-5; D gene unclear. Trimming removed 3 bases from V and 3 bases from J, with 15 bases in between. The germline gives CDR1 MNHEY, CDR2 SMNVEV (reference sequence). The CDR3 spans 16 residues. In nucleotides, the CDR3 is TGTGCCAGCAGTTTCCAGTTTGCGGATAACAATCAGCCCCAGCATTTT. The encoded protein is CASSFQFADNNQPQHF.

The chain links TRBV7-2 to TRBJ1-1; D perhaps matches TRBD1 (5 bases). V lost 1 base to trimming and J lost 1 base, with 10 bases between them. Germline values: CDR1 SGHTA, CDR2 FQGNSA. The CDR3 sequence is 15 residues long. The CDR3 nucleotides read TGTGCCAGCAGCTTAGTTTGGGGGGAGAACACTGAAGCTTTCTTT. As protein: CASSLVWGENTEAFF.

This clone was seen more than once but under ten times. The V call is TRBV5-6, the J call TRBJ1-1; a possible D gene is TRBD1 (6 bases). Looked up from germline, CDR1 is SGHDT and CDR2 is YYEEEE. Trimming left V 0 bases short and J 6 bases short, with 9 bases between. This CDR3 contains 13 residues. CDR3 loop: CASSLGTVSEAFF. DNA of the CDR3: TGTGCCAGCAGCTTGGGGACAGTTTCTGAAGCTTTCTTT.

This sequence joins TRBV1 and TRBJ2-1; the table calls TRBD2, which could not be checked here. TRBV1 is an annotated pseudogene. CDR3 length equals 16 residues. CDR3 region: CTSTRPRSCSYNEQFF. The CDR3 nucleotides are TGCACCAGCACCCGACCTAGGTCTTGCTCCTACAATGAGCAGTTCTTC.

V is TRBV11-1 and J is TRBJ2-2; D perhaps matches TRBD1 (5 bases). Germline V gene sequence: CDR1 SGHAT, CDR2 FQDESV (reference sequence). Trimming removed 2 bases at V and 2 bases at J, with 15 bases between. This CDR3 is 17 amino acids long. CDR3 region: CASSLSRQGLNTGELFF. The DNA for the CDR3 is TGTGCCAGCAGCTTATCTCGTCAGGGCCTTAACACCGGGGAGCTGTTTTTT. Variable domain in full (rest from reference TRBV11-1 and TRBJ2-2): EAEVAQSPRYKITEKSQAVAFWCDPISGHATLYWYRQILGQGPELLVQFQDESVVDDSQLPKDRFSAERLKGVDSTLKIQPAELGDSAMYLCASSLSRQGLNTGELFFGEGSRLTVL.

This sequence joins TRBV7-3 and TRBJ2-3; 11 bases map to TRBD2. The germline gives CDR1 SGHTA, CDR2 FQGTGA. The CDR3 is 16 residues long. The V segment lost 2 bases and the J segment 3 bases; nucleotides outside the gene matches: 4. CDR3 coding DNA: TGTGCCAGCAGCTTAGGGGCTAGCGGGAGGACAGATACGCAGTATTTT. This encodes CASSLGASGRTDTQYF.

The V call is TRBV19, the J call TRBJ2-2; TRBD2 matches 12 bases. Germline trimming cut 4 bases from V and 5 bases from J; bases unmatched to any gene: 5. CDR1 is LNHDA and CDR2 is SQIVND in the germline V gene (reference sequence). The CDR3 runs 16 residues. CDR3 residues: CASSTGLAGSTGELFF. CDR3 DNA sequence: TGTGCCAGTAGTACTGGACTAGCGGGGTCGACCGGGGAGCTGTTTTTT.

This chain connects TRBV30 to TRBJ1-3; unclear D gene. Trimming shortened V by 0 bases and J by 0 bases, and 12 bases separated the two germline ends. CDR3 length: 16 residues. Germline V lookup: CDR1 GTSNPN, CDR2 SVGIG (reference sequence). The CDR3 DNA is TGTGCCTGGAGTGTAGGCCAAACCTACTCTGGAAACACCATATATTTT. It is translated as CAWSVGQTYSGNTIYF. The full variable domain, its missing parts supplied by reference TRBV30 and TRBJ1-3, is SQTIHQWPATLVQPVGSPLSLECTVEGTSNPNLYWYRQAAGRGLQLLFYSVGIGQISSEVPQNLSASRPQDRQFILSSKKLLLSDSGFYLCAWSVGQTYSGNTIYFGEGSWLTVV.

J is TRBJ2-3 and V is TRBV9; 13 nucleotides agree with TRBD2. V dropped 4 bases and J dropped 6; count of bases not matched to a gene: 5. The CDR3 is 15 amino acids. CDR1 is SGDLS and CDR2 is YYNGEE in the germline V gene. The CDR3 nucleotides are TGTGCCAGCAGCCACGGACTAGCGGGAGTGGATACGCAGTATTTT. It is translated as CASSHGLAGVDTQYF.

This chain links TRBV5-1 with TRBJ1-6, with 7 positions matching TRBD1. The germline CDR1 and CDR2 sequences are SGHRS and YFSETQ. The CDR3 has 13 residues. V lost 4 bases to trimming and J lost 9 bases; unmatched junction nucleotides: 4. CDR3 residues: CASSGRTGSPLHF. CDR3 coding DNA: TGCGCCAGCAGCGGAAGGACAGGTTCACCCCTCCACTTT.

This clone has just a few counts. The chain is built from TRBV29-1 and TRBJ2-3; 14 positions agree with TRBD2. The CDR3 has 15 residues. Trimming took 7 bases from V and 5 from J; bases not matched to a gene: 8. Germline V gives CDR1 SQVTM, CDR2 ANQGSEA. CDR3 DNA: TGCAGCGCCGAAGTCGGGACTAGCGGGGGAGATACGCAGTATTTT. It is translated as CSAEVGTSGGDTQYF.

This chain joins TRBV7-3 and TRBJ2-6, with a possible D match to TRBD1 (6 bases). The CDR3 loop spans 15 amino acids. V was shortened by 5 bases and J by 4 bases, with 12 bases between the two germline ends. The germline V gene has CDR1 SGHTA and CDR2 FQGTGA. This chain's CDR3 is CASSVSGAGANVLTF. CDR3 in DNA: TGTGCCAGCAGCGTATCAGGGGCGGGGGCCAACGTCCTGACTTTC.

The V call is TRBV4-1, the J call TRBJ1-5; D not certain. Per germline, CDR1 MGHRA and CDR2 YSYEKL. With 0 bases removed from V and 3 bases from J, the gap between germline ends came to 15 bases. This CDR3 comprises 17 residues. In DNA, the CDR3 is TGCGCCAGCAGCCAAGATCTAGTACCACGGCTCAATCAGCCCCAGCATTTT. Its translation is CASSQDLVPRLNQPQHF.

This chain links TRBV4-3 with TRBJ1-5; D is undetermined. The V and J ends lost 0 bases and 3 bases respectively, with 6 bases between them. The germline gives CDR1 LGHNA, CDR2 YSLEER. The CDR3 runs to 14 residues. CDR3 protein: CASSQDYLNQPQHF. Written as DNA, the CDR3 is TGCGCCAGCAGCCAAGACTATCTCAATCAGCCCCAGCATTTT.

The rearrangement links TRBV20-1 to TRBJ2-5; D is ambiguous. V was trimmed by 3 bases and J by 5 bases, leaving 7 bases between them. This CDR3 contains 11 residues. Germline V gene data show CDR1 as DFQATT and CDR2 as SNEGSKA (reference sequence). CDR3 residues: CSASIKETQYF. The DNA for the CDR3 is TGCAGTGCTAGCATCAAGGAGACCCAGTACTTC.

V and J are TRBV6-1 and TRBJ2-1, with D maybe TRBD2 (5 bases). CDR1 and CDR2 from the germline V gene are MNHNS and SASEGT. V lost 1 base and J 8 bases, leaving 18 bases between the germline ends. This CDR3 has 16 residues. The CDR3 spells CASSEGWLASLYEQFF. CDR3 coding DNA: TGTGCCAGCAGTGAAGGGTGGCTAGCCTCCCTCTATGAGCAGTTCTTC.

The chain is built from TRBV18 and TRBJ1-1; D remains unclear. V was shortened by 3 bases and J by 1 base, with 3 bases between the two germline ends. CDR3 length: 12 residues. The germline CDR1 and CDR2 sequences are KGHSH and LQKENI. The CDR3 region is CASSPQNTEAFF. The CDR3 DNA is TGTGCCAGCTCACCCCAGAACACTGAAGCTTTCTTT.

Written as DNA, the CDR3 is TGTGCCTGGAGTGCTACCACCCAAGAGACCCAGTACTTC. Residues: CAWSATTQETQYF. This chain joins TRBV30 and TRBJ2-5; D remains ambiguous. The CDR3 has 13 amino acids. Trimming pared 1 base from V and 1 base from J, leaving 7 bases between. The germline V gene has CDR1 GTSNPN and CDR2 SVGIG (reference sequence).